The sequence of this TCR beta chain was determined in a study of long-term antiretroviral therapy in people with HIV. Findings and limits, study-wide: Blood, drawn from the mid-2000s to the late 2010s, may reflect older ART regimens. HIV repertoires covered narrower CDR3 length ranges than controls did. ART adherence was not documented, and neither viral resistance nor therapy changes had any data.

The CDR3 runs 14 residues. The ends were cut back, 6 bases at V and 2 bases at J, with 11 bases in the middle. Germline V gene lookup returns CDR1 MNHEY and CDR2 SMNVEV (reference sequence). With regard to this clone: Its antigen is as yet unknown.

immunoSEQ v3.0 was run at survey level. TCRdb's copy holds only in-frame clones and misses some; the assay was immunoSEQ multiplex PCR. Altogether some 43,000 clones are present, more than 75% being singletons, with the ten largest covering approximately 5%. The sequence derives from a woman aged 50 to 60 with HIV. The chain couples TRBV27 to TRBJ1-5; D not resolved. Source: unsorted PBMCs, taken 0.1 years before starting antiretroviral therapy. CDR3 residues: CASSHLDGNQPQHF. The CDR3 DNA reads TGTGCCAGCAGCCACCTCGACGGCAATCAGCCCCAGCATTTT.